Below, 9 T cell receptor beta chains from the same sample are listed, as sequenced in a study of metastatic and nonmetastatic thyroid tumors. All patients were untreated before thyroid surgery. TCRdb reassembled clones from the PCR reads with MiXCR. Seen here are roughly 81,000 clones, 8% to 9.5% observed once, and the top ten hold roughly 10%. Material: blood. Receptors were obtained from a female donor with papillary thyroid cancer or a benign thyroid nodule (not recorded which). Some clones in this sample may be carry-over from other donors' samples.

This clone was seen many times. V usage is TRBV5-6 and J usage is TRBJ2-1, with a tentative D call TRBD2 (5 bases). CDR3 size: 17 residues. Germline V CDR1 and CDR2: SGHDT, YYEEEE. Trimming shortened V by 1 base and J by 0 bases, and 14 bases separated the two germline ends. Here the CDR3 reads CASSLPLDWVSYNEQFF. For the CDR3, the DNA is TGTGCCAGCAGCTTGCCGCTGGACTGGGTCTCCTACAATGAGCAGTTCTTC.

This clone was counted many times. The J gene is TRBJ2-1, the V gene TRBV4-1; 14 bases map to TRBD2. Germline trimming cut 3 bases from V and 9 bases from J; bases unmatched to any gene: 7. Germline V gene lookup returns CDR1 MGHRA and CDR2 YSYEKL. CDR3 length: 16 residues. The CDR3 region has the DNA TGCGCCAGCAGCCACCCGGGGACTAGCGGGGGCGGTGAGCAGTTCTTC. Residues: CASSHPGTSGGGEQFF.

The chain recombines TRBV7-2 with TRBJ1-3, with TRBD1 matching over 8 bases. Germline CDR1 SGHTA, CDR2 FQGNSA. CDR3 length: 14 residues. The junction had 6 bases not matched to a gene; V was cut back by 1 base and J by 10 bases. CDR3 sequence (DNA): TGTGCCAGCAGCTTAGATTTGACAGGGGTTACCATATATTTT. Translating it yields CASSLDLTGVTIYF.

To note about this clone: This may be a read error, as it is one base from a much larger clone. The identical CDR3 is also encoded by other nucleotide sequences in the sample. CDR3 residues: CASSEMAGGPMKTQYF. The CDR3 DNA reads TGTGCAAGCAGCGAAATGGCGGGGGGGCCGATGAAGACCCAGTACTTC. The chain uses TRBV7-2 and TRBJ2-5, with TRBD2 identical over 9 bases. There are 16 residues in the CDR3. Germline CDR1 reads SGHTA; CDR2 reads FQGNSA.

The chain couples TRBV3-1 to TRBJ1-2, with TRBD1 identical over 7 bases. Germline V CDR1 and CDR2: LGHDT, YNNKEL (reference sequence). V gave up 3 bases and J gave up 4 bases; unmatched junction bases: 11. This CDR3 comprises 16 residues. The CDR3 spells CASSHQGGPAGYGYTF. In nucleotides, the CDR3 is TGTGCCAGCAGCCATCAGGGGGGGCCCGCTGGCTATGGCTACACCTTC.

In this sample, this clone turned up many times. The chain links TRBV20-1 to TRBJ1-2, with 11 bases matching TRBD1. J lost 1 base, V lost 3 bases, and 7 bases had no gene match. The CDR3 extends over 16 amino acids. CDR1 DFQATT and CDR2 SNEGSKA come from the germline V gene (reference sequence). In DNA form, the CDR3 reads TGCAGTGCTAGCCCCGGGACAGGGGGAATTAACTATGGCTACACCTTC. Protein sequence: CSASPGTGGINYGYTF.

As to this clone: A much larger clone lies one base from this, so it may be a read error. The V gene is TRBV11-2, the J gene TRBJ2-7; D is uncertain. This CDR3 region has 13 residues. V was pared by 0 bases and J by 3 bases, with 6 bases between. Germline V gene sequence: CDR1 SGHAT, CDR2 FQNNGV. CDR3 nucleotide sequence: TGTGCCAGCAGCTTAGATCGGAACTACGAGCAGTACTTC. This translates into CASSLDRNYEQYF.

At least ten counts were recorded for this clone. The gene calls are TRBV7-3 and TRBJ1-1; tentative D call: TRBD1 (5 bases). The CDR3 is made up of 14 amino acids. Per the germline V gene, CDR1 is SGHTA and CDR2 is FQGTGA. Trimming pared 2 bases from V and 3 bases from J, leaving 10 bases between. The CDR3 DNA follows: TGTGCCAGCAGCTTATCTGGGGGATACACTGAAGCTTTCTTT. This sequence encodes CASSLSGGYTEAFF.

This clone was seen at least ten times. The chain is built from TRBV5-6 and TRBJ2-7; D possibly matches TRBD1 or TRBD2 (5 bases each). The V gene lost 2 bases and the J gene lost 2 bases, with 14 bases spanning the gap. The germline V gene has CDR1 SGHDT and CDR2 YYEEEE. The CDR3 covers 15 residues. The CDR3 DNA is TGTGCCAGCAGCTTTCCCGGGACGGTGACCTACGAGCAGTACTTC. Its translation is CASSFPGTVTYEQYF.